These 5 T cell receptor beta chains came from one sample sequenced in a study of T cell responses to AZD1222 COVID-19 vaccine. Libraries were prepared by immunoSEQ multiplex PCR; TCRdb keeps only in-frame clonotypes and omits some of them. The sample has roughly 86,000 clones, approximately 90% seen once. The sequences come from peripheral blood, collected on day 0 of AZD1222 vaccination. The receptor set was obtained from an adult in good health.

This chain uses TRBV5-1 with TRBJ2-5, with 8 bases identical to TRBD1. There are 15 residues in the CDR3. The V segment lost 5 bases and the J segment 2 bases; nucleotides outside the gene matches: 8. The V gene's germline CDR1 is SGHRS and CDR2 YFSETQ. The CDR3 spells CASRVGTGRQETQYF. The CDR3 nucleotides are TGCGCCAGCAGGGTCGGGACAGGTAGACAAGAGACCCAGTACTTC.

The chain carries TRBV6-6 and TRBJ2-2; 11 bases match TRBD2. CDR1 is MNHNY and CDR2 is SVGAGI in the germline V gene (reference sequence). This CDR3 comprises 15 residues. V shed 5 bases and J 6 bases; nucleotides not matched to a gene: 5. CDR3: CASSTTSGSSGELFF. The CDR3 DNA is TGTGCCAGCAGTACCACTAGCGGGAGTTCCGGGGAGCTGTTTTTT.

Regarding this clone: Other DNA sequences of this sample code for an identical CDR3. The V gene is TRBV6-1, the J gene TRBJ1-2; no reliable D call. Deletions cut 0 bases from V and 5 bases from J, with 7 bases between. The CDR3 extends over 13 amino acids. Germline assignment: CDR1 MNHNS and CDR2 SASEGT. For the CDR3, the DNA is TGTGCCAGCAGTGAAGCGGGAGGGTATGGCTACACCTTC. It codes for CASSEAGGYGYTF.

The V call is TRBV6-5, the J call TRBJ1-2, with D unresolved. Per germline, CDR1 MNHEY and CDR2 SVGAGI. The CDR3 runs to 12 residues. V shed 6 bases and J shed 7 bases, with 12 bases lying between them. The DNA for the CDR3 is TGTGCCAGCAGCACCCCCGATTCTGGCTACACCTTC. As protein: CASSTPDSGYTF.

The CDR3: CASSGGQLTGELFF. CDR3 bases: TGCGCCAGCAGCGGGGGACAGCTCACCGGGGAGCTGTTTTTT. The chain recombines TRBV5-1 with TRBJ2-2; 7 bases match TRBD1. The CDR3 totals 14 residues. Germline CDR1 SGHRS, CDR2 YFSETQ. V lost 4 bases, J lost 4 bases, and 4 bases stayed unmatched.